Below, 26 T cell receptor beta chains from the same sample are listed, as sequenced in a study of T cells expressing NK-cell markers. From its re-call of the 5' RACE reads, TCRdb lists each CDR3 protein once, without DNA. The listing records about 260,000 distinct CDR3 sequences. The sequenced sample was blood T cells: a sorted CD56 or NKG2C T cell subset, CD4+ or CD8+ T cells, or bulk PBMC T cells (not recorded which). The receptors come from a man between 18 and 29 years old in good health.

The CDR3 loop reads CSSFGLQENIQYF. J is TRBJ2-4 and V is TRBV20-1; the D gene TCRdb calls, TRBD2, cannot be checked with no DNA. In germline, CDR1 is DFQATT, CDR2 SNEGSKA (reference sequence). There are 13 residues in the CDR3.

J is TRBJ2-3 and V is TRBV5-5. Germline CDR1 and CDR2: SGHKS and YYEKEE (reference sequence). The CDR3 has 14 residues. The CDR3 is CASTHSTSTDTQYF.

The chain employs TRBV20-1 and TRBJ2-7; checking the TCRdb D call of TRBD1 is not possible without DNA. Germline assignment: CDR1 DFQATT and CDR2 SNEGSKA (reference sequence). The length of the CDR3 is 14 residues. The CDR3 region is CSAARTGWSYEQYF.

The rearrangement joins TRBV6-1 to TRBJ2-5; TCRdb's D call of TRBD1 is untestable without DNA. Germline V lookup: CDR1 MNHNS, CDR2 SASEGT. The CDR3 has 15 residues. Here the CDR3 reads CASRDRDRGYETQYF.

The genes are TRBV29-1 and TRBJ1-1; TCRdb's D gene call, TRBD1, goes unchecked for lack of DNA. Germline V gene sequence: CDR1 SQVTM, CDR2 ANQGSEA. The CDR3 has 15 residues. The CDR3 here is CSVPSLGTGGTEAFF. Full variable domain (rest looked up from reference TRBV29-1 and TRBJ1-1): SAVISQKPSRDICQRGTSLTIQCQVDSQVTMMFWYRQQPGQSLTLIATANQGSEATYESGFVIDKFPISRPNLTFSTLTVSNMSPEDSSIYLCSVPSLGTGGTEAFFGQGTRLTVV.

The chain links TRBV4-1 to TRBJ1-6. CDR1 and CDR2 (germline): MGHRA, YSYEKL. The CDR3 totals 13 residues. The CDR3 reads CASSQGDYSPLHF.

V usage is TRBV20-1 and J usage is TRBJ2-7; TCRdb calls TRBD2, which cannot be checked without DNA. The CDR3 length is 14 residues. The germline CDR1 and CDR2 sequences are DFQATT and SNEGSKA (reference sequence). CDR3: CSPFKGAGLYEQYF.

CDR3 amino acids: CASSQDGAGYNEQFF. The gene calls are TRBV4-2 and TRBJ2-1; absent DNA, TCRdb's TRBD1 call cannot be checked. The CDR3 covers 15 residues. CDR1 and CDR2 from the germline V gene are LGHNA and YNFKEQ.

The V and J genes are TRBV5-6 and TRBJ1-5; TCRdb proposes TRBD1, but this gene call is untestable without DNA. CDR1 SGHDT and CDR2 YYEEEE come from the germline V gene. This CDR3 has 17 amino acids. CDR3 amino acids: CASSLFPRVGSNQPQHF.

The chain has TRBV27 and TRBJ2-3; TCRdb's assignment of TRBD2 cannot be checked, as there is no DNA. Germline loops: CDR1 MNHEY, CDR2 SMNVEV (reference sequence). The CDR3 length is 14 residues. The CDR3 sequence: CASSRDFHTDTQYF.

V usage is TRBV12-3 or TRBV12-4 and J usage is TRBJ2-3; TCRdb designates TRBD2, a call that cannot be tested without DNA. The CDR3 spans 16 residues. CDR3 amino acids: CASSSRLAGETDTQYF.

The chain recombines TRBV12-3 or TRBV12-4 with TRBJ1-2; TCRdb calls TRBD1, which cannot be checked without DNA. The CDR3 runs to 16 residues. CDR3 loop: CASSVSGGRPNYGYTF.

The chain recombines TRBV10-3 with TRBJ2-7; TCRdb designates TRBD2, a call that cannot be tested without DNA. The germline V gene has CDR1 ENHRY and CDR2 SYGVKD. This CDR3 is built from 15 residues. This CDR3 reads CAISERLAGVGEQYF.

This chain connects TRBV7-2 to TRBJ2-5; TCRdb indicates TRBD1, and absent DNA this call remains unverified. The CDR3 length is 15 residues. CDR1 is SGHTA and CDR2 is FQGNSA in the germline V gene. The CDR3 is CASSRGDGSQETQYF.

The chain's CDR3 is CASSMASSKNIQYF. The J gene is TRBJ2-4, the V gene TRBV10-1. In germline, CDR1 is WNHNN, CDR2 SYGVQD (reference sequence). This CDR3 is 14 amino acids long.

Here the CDR3 reads CAWRSLAGVFNTQYF. This sequence joins TRBV30 and TRBJ2-3; the D call from TCRdb, TRBD2, cannot be confirmed without DNA. Germline V gene data show CDR1 as GTSNPN and CDR2 as SVGIG (reference sequence). The length of the CDR3 is 15 residues. Together with reference TRBV30 and TRBJ2-3, the CDR3 gives the full variable domain: SQTIHQWPATLVQPVGSPLSLECTVEGTSNPNLYWYRQAAGRGLQLLFYSVGIGQISSEVPQNLSASRPQDRQFILSSKKLLLSDSGFYLCAWRSLAGVFNTQYFGPGTRLTVL.

This chain links TRBV12-3 or TRBV12-4 with TRBJ2-1; TCRdb outputs TRBD1, but without DNA this stays unchecked. The length of the CDR3 is 15 residues. The CDR3 spells CASSSPTGGYNEQFF.

The chain combines TRBV15 with TRBJ2-7; the TCRdb D gene call, TRBD1, has no DNA to confirm it. Germline V gives CDR1 LNHNV, CDR2 YYDKDF (reference sequence). The CDR3 runs to 16 residues. Here the CDR3 reads CATSRDTGQAPYEQYF.

J is TRBJ2-1 and V is TRBV12-3 or TRBV12-4; TCRdb's D call of TRBD2 is untestable without DNA. The CDR3 is made up of 18 amino acids. CDR3 sequence: CASSLTALTSGTDNEQFF.

This chain uses TRBV12-3 or TRBV12-4 with TRBJ2-3; TCRdb selects TRBD2, and the lack of DNA leaves this call unchecked. CDR3 length: 15 residues. The CDR3 region is CASSRRDGVTDTQYF.

V and J are TRBV6-2 or TRBV6-3 and TRBJ2-7. This CDR3 has 14 residues. Germline V gives CDR1 MNHEY, CDR2 SVGEGT. The CDR3 loop reads CASSYSELLREQYF.

V and J are TRBV12-3 or TRBV12-4 and TRBJ1-1. There are 11 residues in the CDR3. This CDR3 reads CASSFGRFAFF.

The J gene is TRBJ2-7, the V gene TRBV24-1; TCRdb picks TRBD2, but there is no DNA to check that call. The CDR3 sequence is 15 residues long. CDR1 is KGHDR and CDR2 is SFDVKD in the germline V gene. CDR3 residues: CATSDRTAGIGEQYF.

This CDR3 is CAWGPQGNIQYF. The chain is built from TRBV30 and TRBJ2-4; as DNA is missing, the TRBD1 call by TCRdb cannot be tested. CDR1 is GTSNPN and CDR2 is SVGIG in the germline V gene (reference sequence). The CDR3 totals 12 residues.

The chain links TRBV20-1 to TRBJ1-4. Germline V gives CDR1 DFQATT, CDR2 SNEGSKA (reference sequence). The CDR3 is made up of 11 amino acids. This chain's CDR3 is CSASYDEKLFF.

The genes are TRBV29-1 and TRBJ2-1; TCRdb's assignment of TRBD1 cannot be checked, as there is no DNA. This CDR3 region has 14 residues. CDR1 is SQVTM, CDR2 ANQGSEA, per germline. The CDR3 is CSERGPRQGNEQFF.